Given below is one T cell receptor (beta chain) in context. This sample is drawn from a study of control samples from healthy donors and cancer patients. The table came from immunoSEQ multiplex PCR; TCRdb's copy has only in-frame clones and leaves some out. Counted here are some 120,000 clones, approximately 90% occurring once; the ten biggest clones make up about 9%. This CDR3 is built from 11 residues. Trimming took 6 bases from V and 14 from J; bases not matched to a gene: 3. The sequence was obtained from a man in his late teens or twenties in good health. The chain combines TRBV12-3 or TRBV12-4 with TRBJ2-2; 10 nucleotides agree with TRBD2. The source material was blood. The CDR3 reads CASRLAGALFF. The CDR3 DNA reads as TGTGCCAGCAGGCTAGCGGGGGCCCTGTTTTTT.